This T cell receptor (beta chain) was captured by sequencing in a study of response to subunit inactivated influenza vaccine. The study, taken as a whole, reports: Each seasonal flu vaccination may recruit only limited new T cells, authors suggested.

One entry per CDR3 protein, called by TCRdb with MiXCR from the RT-PCR reads. Among around 580,000 distinct CDR3 sequences listed, about an eighth were seen once. The germline CDR1 and CDR2 sequences are SGHRS and YFSETQ. CDR3 size: 13 residues. V shed 7 bases, J shed 2 bases, and the junction held 6 bases outside the gene matches. About this clonotype itself: Its antigen is undetermined.

V gene TRBV5-1 combines with J gene TRBJ2-7; 7 nucleotides agree with TRBD2. The sample consisted of PBMCs from blood, taken on the day of vaccination. The receptor comes from a man aged 50-60 years who received an inactivated influenza vaccine. The chain's CDR3 is CASGRGSTYEQYF. The CDR3 DNA follows: TGCGCCAGCGGGAGGGGATCGACCTACGAGCAGTACTTC.